This TCR beta chain is drawn from a study of human T cells and chemical hapten exposure. Findings and caveats of the study: Once DPC sensitization occurred, TCRs above 1 in 1000 frequency showed no change. Among expanded TCRs, significantly more large CDR3 similarity clusters formed than among controls.

In its sample, this clonotype was seen once. Antigen unknown. Being one base from a much bigger clone, this may be a read error. Germline loops: CDR1 MNHNY, CDR2 SVGAGI (reference sequence). The CDR3 covers 10 residues. Indicated time point: pre-sensitization, week 0. Treatment: therapeutic diphenylcyclopropenone sensitization with weekly scalp DPC. Each CDR3 protein gets one entry after TCRdb re-called the RACE reads with MiXCR. The table records about 89,000 distinct CDR3 sequences, 9.5% to 14% of them present only once. Specimen: whole blood, collected in connection with sensitization to the hapten diphenylcyclopropenone (DPC). This chain links TRBV6-6 with TRBJ2-7, with D uncertain. The receptor was isolated from a woman aged 55-70 years with alopecia areata. Some clones in this sample may be carry-over from other donors' samples. CDR3 bases: TGTGTCAGCAAGGGAAACGAGCAGTACTTC. The encoded protein is CVSKGNEQYF.